This entry lists 8 T cell receptor beta chains sequenced from one sample in a study of CD8+ T cells in alopecia areata. Following extraction, RNA underwent reverse transcription to cDNA, which served as the sequencing template. The protocol was immunoSEQ multiplex PCR, while the TCRdb copy is restricted to in-frame clones and leaves out a portion. The data show more than 95,000 clones, 47% seen once. The specimen sequenced was NKG2D-low CD8+ T cells sorted from blood. These receptors originate from a human donor with alopecia areata.

This clone was observed a few times. The chain combines TRBV14 with TRBJ1-5; D not resolved. This CDR3 has 15 amino acids. Germline assignment: CDR1 SGHDN and CDR2 FVKESK. V was cut by 6 bases and J by 3 bases, with 15 bases left in between. The chain's CDR3 is CASRRSDGYNQPQHF. The CDR3 DNA sequence: TGTGCCAGCAGGCGTTCGGACGGATACAATCAGCCCCAGCATTTT.

The chain recombines TRBV5-1 with TRBJ2-1; the match to TRBD1 covers 9 bases. CDR3 length: 14 residues. Germline assignment: CDR1 SGHRS and CDR2 YFSETQ. J was trimmed by 8 bases and V by 5 bases; bases with no gene match: 8. Here the CDR3 DNA reads TGCGCCAGCAGTCCATGGGACAGGGCGTATGAGCAGTTCTTC. It specifies CASSPWDRAYEQFF. Complete variable domain (other parts from reference TRBV5-1 and TRBJ2-1): KAGVTQTPRYLIKTRGQQVTLSCSPISGHRSVSWYQQTPGQGLQFLFEYFSETQRNKGNFPGRFSGRQFSNSRSEMNVSTLELGDSALYLCASSPWDRAYEQFFGPGTRLTVL.

The sample holds a few counts of this clone. The rearrangement joins TRBV5-1 to TRBJ2-1, with D possibly being TRBD2 (6 bases). Germline V gene data show CDR1 as SGHRS and CDR2 as YFSETQ. Trimming removed 8 bases at V and 10 bases at J, with 16 bases between. This CDR3 has 12 amino acids. The CDR3 loop is CASMLEGREQFF. As DNA, the CDR3 is TGCGCCAGTATGTTGGAGGGCCGCGAGCAGTTCTTC.

This clone has a handful of counts. V and J are TRBV29-1 and TRBJ1-5, with D hard to call. Between the trimmed V and J ends, which lost 5 bases and 2 bases, there was a span of 7 bases. The CDR3 loop spans 12 amino acids. CDR1 and CDR2 (germline): SQVTM, ANQGSEA. DNA for the CDR3: TGCAGCGTTAGGGTCGGCAATCAGCCCCAGCATTTT. Translated: CSVRVGNQPQHF.

A word on this clone: The final CDR3 position lacks the conserved phenylalanine or tryptophan, pointing to a likely read error. This chain connects TRBV7-2 to TRBJ1-1; weak D call: TRBD1 (5 bases). CDR3 length equals 14 residues. Germline CDR1 SGHTA, CDR2 FQGNSA. V lost 5 bases, J lost 2 bases, and 12 bases lay in between. The CDR3 DNA reads TGTGCCAGCAGCCCGAGACAGCTTAACACTGAAGCTTTCCTT. Protein: CASSPRQLNTEAFL.

The genes are TRBV5-1 and TRBJ2-7; no clear D. Germline values: CDR1 SGHRS, CDR2 YFSETQ. Trimming cost V 0 bases and J 1 base, with 5 bases left between them. The CDR3 sequence is 13 residues long. The CDR3 here is CASSLDTSYEQYF. CDR3 sequence (DNA): TGCGCCAGCAGCTTGGACACTTCCTACGAGCAGTACTTC.

The chain couples TRBV4-1 to TRBJ2-4, with D possibly TRBD2 on 5 matching bases. V was trimmed by 1 base and J by 9 bases, leaving 13 bases between them. The CDR3 spans 14 residues. Per the germline V gene, CDR1 is MGHRA and CDR2 is YSYEKL. CDR3 sequence reads: CASSQVAGEVIQYF. The CDR3 DNA sequence: TGCGCCAGCAGCCAAGTCGCGGGCGAGGTCATTCAGTACTTC.

This chain connects TRBV5-4 to TRBJ1-5, with 10 bases lining up with TRBD1. The CDR3 loop spans 15 amino acids. With 4 bases clipped from V and 1 base from J, the junction kept 2 bases outside the gene matches. CDR1 is SGHNT and CDR2 is YYREEE in the germline V gene (reference sequence). The CDR3 sequence: CASSPDRGSNQPQHF. CDR3 DNA: TGTGCCAGCAGCCCGGACAGGGGGAGCAATCAGCCCCAGCATTTT.